This TCR beta chain was obtained from a study of Graves' ophthalmopathy and Graves' hyperthyroidism. As the template, RNA transcripts were used to amplify TCR beta CDR3 regions. RT-PCR in the first round used HTBI primers; a second-round multiplex PCR followed. TCRdb itself ran the multiplex PCR reads through MiXCR, one entry per CDR3 protein. The data contain 900,000 to 1,200,000 distinct CDR3 sequences, about two fifths of them seen just once; the ten biggest clones take up roughly 11%. The receptor was isolated from an adult man with Graves' hyperthyroidism. The specimen sequenced was peripheral blood or thyroid tissue (not recorded which).

Written as DNA, the CDR3 is TGTGCCAGCAGCCACACATCTTGGACCTACAATGAGCAGTTCTTC. Encoded protein: CASSHTSWTYNEQFF. The chain recombines TRBV7-2 with TRBJ2-1; D not certain. Germline V lookup: CDR1 SGHTA, CDR2 FQGNSA. The CDR3 has 15 residues. Between the trimmed V and J ends, which lost 5 bases and 2 bases, there was a span of 13 bases.